The source of this T cell receptor (beta chain) is a study of shared clonotypes between healthy human individuals. Findings and limits, study-wide: Estimated clonotype richness was generally higher in naive than memory subsets. The study drew on few donors, limiting represented genetic and exposure-history diversity. Naive CD4 clonotypes overlapped across several donors at around 4.8%.

J gave up 4 bases and V 3 bases, and 3 bases lay outside the gene matches. This CDR3 has 14 amino acids. Germline-derived CDR1 and CDR2 are LNHDA and SQIVND (reference sequence). Worth noting for this clone: The antigen is undetermined.

This table comes from immunoSEQ multiplex PCR, and its TCRdb copy is limited to in-frame clones, with some not included. Found here are about 820,000 clones, 80% to 95% of them singletons; the top ten hold about 25%. CD8 cells classed as naive were CD45RO-negative and positively selected for CCR7, excluding terminally differentiated effector memory CD45RA+ cells. This clonotype was sampled from a man aged 25-40 years in good health. Sequenced material: naive CD8+ T cells sorted from blood. The genes are TRBV19 and TRBJ2-7; TRBD2 matches at 10 bases. CDR3 in amino acids: CASSMGTSDYEQYF. The CDR3 DNA follows: TGTGCCAGTAGTATGGGGACTAGCGATTACGAGCAGTACTTC.